This entry features one T cell receptor (beta chain) sequence. Antigen specificity is unknown. Researchers ran the assay at a deep level. TCRdb's copy holds only in-frame clones and misses some; the assay was immunoSEQ multiplex PCR. The sample has roughly 1.4 million clones; approximately 98.5% are singletons. These data come from a study of shared clonotypes between healthy human individuals. At the level of the study: CD4 naive and CD4 memory each took three plates per donor, while CD8 naive took two and CD8 memory one. Study findings and constraints: Unshared clonotypes carried lower generation probabilities than those common to all four donors. Across a few donors, naive CD4 shared around 5%, naive CD8 around 3.5%, memory CD4 2.3%, memory CD8 approximately 0.4%.

Sequencing used naive CD4+ T cells sorted from blood. Subset: CD45RA+ positively selected. This TCR was sampled from a man aged 30-40 years in good health.

DNA for the CDR3: TGTGCCTGGAACCGAAGGGGAGAAAAACTGTTTTTT. The encoded protein is CAWNRRGEKLFF. The genes are TRBV30 and TRBJ1-4; tentative D call: TRBD1 (5 bases). The CDR3 is 12 residues long. V gave up 4 bases and J gave up 8 bases, with 11 bases separating them. In germline, CDR1 is GTSNPN, CDR2 SVGIG (reference sequence).